The sequence of this T cell receptor beta chain was determined in a study of blood T cell repertoires in COVID-19. Study information: Sites in the United States, Italy and Spain provided acute and convalescent COVID-19 samples. Sample material is recorded as cDNA or gDNA derived from T cells, B-cell-depleted T cells, or PBMCs.

The CDR3 runs 12 residues. CDR1 and CDR2 from the germline V gene are ENHRY and SYGVKD. V gave up 6 bases and J gave up 5 bases, with 9 bases separating them. As processed by the authors: Estimates of nucleated cell counts were drawn from the amplification of reference gene primers. The data were produced by immunoSEQ multiplex PCR, yet TCRdb's version contains in-frame clones alone and is incomplete. V, J and clone size are those of that table, while D and trimming were read from the DNA. The table includes roughly 120,000 clones, 65% to 90% detected once. The TCR comes from a woman aged 55 to 70 with acute or convalescent COVID-19. The chain uses TRBV10-3 and TRBJ2-3, with D perhaps matching TRBD1 (6 bases). The specimen was peripheral blood. The DNA for the CDR3 is TGTGCCATCAGGGAACAGGGAGATACGCAGTATTTT. Amino acids: CAIREQGDTQYF.